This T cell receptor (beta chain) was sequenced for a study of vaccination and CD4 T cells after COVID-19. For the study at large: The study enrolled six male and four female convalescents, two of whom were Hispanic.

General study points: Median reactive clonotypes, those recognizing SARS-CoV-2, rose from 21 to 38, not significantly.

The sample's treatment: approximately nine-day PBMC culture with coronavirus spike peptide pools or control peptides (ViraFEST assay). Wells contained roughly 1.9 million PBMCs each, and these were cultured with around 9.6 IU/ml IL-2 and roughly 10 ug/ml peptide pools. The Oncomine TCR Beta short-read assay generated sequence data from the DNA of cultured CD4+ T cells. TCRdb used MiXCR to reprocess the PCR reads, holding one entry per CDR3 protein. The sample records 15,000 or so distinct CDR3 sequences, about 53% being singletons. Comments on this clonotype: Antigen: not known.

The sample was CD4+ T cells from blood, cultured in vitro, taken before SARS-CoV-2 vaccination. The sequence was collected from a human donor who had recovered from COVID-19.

This CDR3 reads CASRNAQGKRRETQYF. CDR3 coding DNA: TGTGCCAGCAGAAACGCCCAGGGAAAAAGAAGAGAGACCCAGTACTTC. The chain combines TRBV28 with TRBJ2-5; the D gene is possibly TRBD1 (5 bases). Between the trimmed V and J ends, which lost 6 bases and 4 bases, there was a span of 21 bases. CDR1 and CDR2 from the germline V gene are MDHEN and SYDVKM. This CDR3 region has 16 residues. The whole variable domain, filled in from reference TRBV28 and TRBJ2-5, reads DVKVTQSSRYLVKRTGEKVFLECVQDMDHENMFWYRQDPGLGLRLIYFSYDVKMKEKGDIPEGYSVSREKKERFSLILESASTNQTSMYLCASRNAQGKRRETQYFGPGTRLLVL.